The next 25 T cell receptor beta chains were all read from a single sample in a study of shared clonotypes between healthy human individuals. Only CD45RO-negative cells positively selected for CCR7 counted as naive CD8 cells, so terminally differentiated effector memory CD45RA+ cells were excluded. Sequenced by immunoSEQ multiplex PCR; TCRdb stores in-frame clones only, minus some. The repertoire has about 2.1 million clones, roughly 95% of them found once; the top ten carry under 2%. The sample was naive CD8+ T cells from PBMCs. The receptors were gathered from a man between 18 and 35 years old in good health. Some clones in this sample may be carry-over from other donors' samples.

The rearrangement uses TRBV10-1 and TRBJ2-7; D perhaps matches TRBD2 (6 bases). Trimming removed 10 bases at V and 4 bases at J, with 20 bases between. Germline V gene data show CDR1 as WNHNN and CDR2 as SYGVQD (reference sequence). CDR3 length equals 14 residues. Written as DNA, the CDR3 is TGCGCCACCCAAGCCCGGAGCGGGCCATACGAGCAGTACTTC. Amino acids: CATQARSGPYEQYF.

The rearrangement uses TRBV19 and TRBJ2-2; 12 nucleotides match TRBD2. The CDR3 is made up of 17 amino acids. CDR1 and CDR2 from the germline V gene are LNHDA and SQIVND (reference sequence). The ends lost 7 bases at V and 4 bases at J; junction bases unmatched: 10. This CDR3 reads CASILLAGGGPTGELFF. The DNA of the CDR3 is TGTGCCAGTATTTTACTAGCGGGAGGCGGACCCACCGGGGAGCTGTTTTTT. Full variable domain (missing parts from reference TRBV19 and TRBJ2-2): DGGITQSPKYLFRKEGQNVTLSCEQNLNHDAMYWYRQDPGQGLRLIYYSQIVNDFQKGDIAEGYSVSREKKESFPLTVTSAQKNPTAFYLCASILLAGGGPTGELFFGEGSRLTVL.

This sequence joins TRBV28 and TRBJ1-1; D ambiguous. V lost 6 bases and J 1 base, leaving 15 bases between the germline ends. The CDR3 loop spans 15 amino acids. Germline V gene sequence: CDR1 MDHEN, CDR2 SYDVKM. This CDR3 is CASSRPPEGNTEAFF. The DNA for the CDR3 is TGTGCCAGCAGCCGACCTCCCGAGGGGAACACTGAAGCTTTCTTT.

The chain combines TRBV7-9 with TRBJ1-2; 10 bases map to TRBD1. The CDR3 is 16 residues long. J lost 4 bases, V lost 5 bases, and 10 bases had no gene match. Looked up from germline, CDR1 is SEHNR and CDR2 is FQNEAQ (reference sequence). Written as DNA, the CDR3 is TGTGCCAGCAGCCTAGAGACAGGGGGCCCTACCTATGGCTACACCTTC. It yields the protein CASSLETGGPTYGYTF.

This chain uses TRBV28 with TRBJ1-5; D might be TRBD1 (6 bases). This CDR3 has 14 amino acids. The germline CDR1 and CDR2 sequences are MDHEN and SYDVKM. The ends were cut back, 2 bases at V and 7 bases at J, with 12 bases in the middle. CDR3 DNA: TGTGCCAGCAGTTTAAGTGCGGGGGCCCAGCCCCAGCATTTT. Amino acid sequence: CASSLSAGAQPQHF.

V is TRBV28 and J is TRBJ2-1, with D unresolved. V was trimmed by 6 bases and J by 2 bases, leaving 17 bases between them. The CDR3 spans 16 residues. Germline V gives CDR1 MDHEN, CDR2 SYDVKM. The DNA for the CDR3 is TGTGCCAGCAGACTTACGTCCTTCGGAGCCTACAATGAGCAGTTCTTC. Amino acid sequence: CASRLTSFGAYNEQFF. Variable domain in full (rest from reference TRBV28 and TRBJ2-1): DVKVTQSSRYLVKRTGEKVFLECVQDMDHENMFWYRQDPGLGLRLIYFSYDVKMKEKGDIPEGYSVSREKKERFSLILESASTNQTSMYLCASRLTSFGAYNEQFFGPGTRLTVL.

The rearrangement links TRBV10-1 to TRBJ1-1; 8 positions match TRBD1. Germline V CDR1 and CDR2: WNHNN, SYGVQD (reference sequence). This CDR3 is 16 amino acids long. With V trimmed by 2 bases and J by 5 bases, 10 bases remained unmatched. This chain's CDR3 is CASSEGAGGDVTEAFF. The CDR3 DNA reads TGCGCCAGCAGTGAGGGCGCAGGGGGCGACGTAACTGAAGCTTTCTTT.

This chain uses TRBV11-2 with TRBJ2-2; 10 positions match TRBD2. Germline-derived CDR1 and CDR2 are SGHAT and FQNNGV. Trimming cost V 4 bases and J 5 bases; bases outside gene matches: 13. This CDR3 region has 18 residues. The CDR3 coding sequence is TGTGCCAGCAGCTCCCGAGGGGAACTAGCGGGGATAACCGGGGAGCTGTTTTTT. This sequence encodes CASSSRGELAGITGELFF.

A word on this clone: The junction and the germline gene differ at one end; a read error may be behind it. The V gene is TRBV7-9, the J gene TRBJ2-7, with a tentative D call TRBD2 (7 bases). The V gene's germline CDR1 is SEHNR and CDR2 FQNEAQ (reference sequence). The CDR3 spans 12 residues. Here the CDR3 DNA reads TGTGCCAGCAGCCCCCCGGGGAGGGGGGGTGACTTC. It is translated as CASSPPGRGGDF.

The rearrangement joins TRBV6-5 to TRBJ1-1; 10 bases agree with TRBD1. V shed 5 bases, J shed 7 bases, and the junction held 10 bases outside the gene matches. The CDR3 consists of 15 residues. Germline CDR1 MNHEY, CDR2 SVGAGI. CDR3 nucleotides: TGTGCCAGCAGTAGCGTTAAGGGACAGGGGTTTGAAGCTTTCTTT. This encodes CASSSVKGQGFEAFF.

CDR3 in DNA: TGCAGCGTTGAAGAGGGGCTGGGGCCCTACGAGCAGTACTTC. Translation gives CSVEEGLGPYEQYF. The chain combines TRBV29-1 with TRBJ2-7, with D tentatively TRBD1 (5 bases). CDR1 and CDR2 (germline): SQVTM, ANQGSEA. With 0 bases removed from V and 2 bases from J, the gap between germline ends came to 11 bases. The CDR3 runs 14 residues.

Of note for this clone: Different DNA sequences within this sample yield the same CDR3. This chain uses TRBV28 with TRBJ2-7; 11 bases match TRBD2. Germline V lookup: CDR1 MDHEN, CDR2 SYDVKM. The ends lost 6 bases at V and 2 bases at J; junction bases unmatched: 6. CDR3 size: 15 residues. CDR3 sequence: CASSPLAGGTYEQYF. The DNA for the CDR3 is TGTGCCAGCAGCCCTCTAGCGGGAGGTACCTACGAGCAGTACTTC.

The chain has TRBV28 and TRBJ2-3; 7 bases align to TRBD1. This CDR3 has 17 residues. From germline, CDR1 is MDHEN and CDR2 SYDVKM. Germline trimming cut 7 bases from V and 6 bases from J; bases unmatched to any gene: 19. The CDR3 here is CASTYSRPGQPMDTQYF. The CDR3 DNA is TGTGCCAGCACCTACTCCCGTCCGGGACAGCCGATGGATACGCAGTATTTT.

This clone was detected once. J is TRBJ1-1 and V is TRBV15; 8 bases fit TRBD1. The CDR3 covers 15 residues. With V trimmed by 5 bases and J by 4 bases, 9 bases remained unmatched. Germline lookup yields CDR1 LNHNV and CDR2 YYDKDF (reference sequence). CDR3 in DNA: TGTGCCACCAGCGGCCAGCGGACAGGGCCCACTGAAGCTTTCTTT. It encodes CATSGQRTGPTEAFF. Together with reference TRBV15 and TRBJ1-1, the CDR3 gives the full variable domain: DAMVIQNPRYQVTQFGKPVTLSCSQTLNHNVMYWYQQKSSQAPKLLFHYYDKDFNNEADTPDNFQSRRPNTSFCFLDIRSPGLGDTAMYLCATSGQRTGPTEAFFGQGTRLTVV.

As regards this clone: The identical CDR3 is also encoded by other nucleotide sequences in the sample. J is TRBJ2-7 and V is TRBV27; the D gene is possibly TRBD2 (6 bases). V shed 5 bases and J shed 2 bases, with 13 bases lying between them. The CDR3 is made up of 14 amino acids. The germline CDR1 and CDR2 sequences are MNHEY and SMNVEV (reference sequence). The CDR3: CASSPGGPAYEQYF. CDR3 DNA: TGTGCCAGCAGTCCCGGGGGACCAGCCTACGAGCAGTACTTC.

This sequence joins TRBV28 and TRBJ2-5; D is undetermined. Per the germline V gene, CDR1 is MDHEN and CDR2 is SYDVKM. The ends were cut back, 3 bases at V and 0 bases at J, with 11 bases in the middle. There are 15 residues in the CDR3. CDR3 DNA: TGTGCCAGCAGTTTTCTCTGGGCTAACCAAGAGACCCAGTACTTC. Protein product: CASSFLWANQETQYF. Supplemented by reference TRBV28 and TRBJ2-5, the full variable domain reads DVKVTQSSRYLVKRTGEKVFLECVQDMDHENMFWYRQDPGLGLRLIYFSYDVKMKEKGDIPEGYSVSREKKERFSLILESASTNQTSMYLCASSFLWANQETQYFGPGTRLLVL.

V gene TRBV28 combines with J gene TRBJ2-7; D might be TRBD2 (5 bases). V was clipped by 4 bases and J by 1 base, with 8 bases between them. The CDR3 covers 13 residues. Germline V gene data show CDR1 as MDHEN and CDR2 as SYDVKM. The CDR3 DNA reads TGTGCCAGCAGTTCGGGGTTGTCCTACGAGCAGTACTTC. It yields the protein CASSSGLSYEQYF.

The rearrangement uses TRBV7-9 and TRBJ2-1; TRBD2 aligns across 9 bases. The J segment lost 4 bases and the V segment lost 5 bases, leaving 9 bases of the junction unmatched. CDR3 size: 16 residues. Germline assignment: CDR1 SEHNR and CDR2 FQNEAQ (reference sequence). The CDR3 reads CASSQFAGGPYNEQFF. The DNA of the CDR3 is TGTGCCAGCAGCCAGTTTGCGGGAGGGCCTTACAATGAGCAGTTCTTC.

The chain employs TRBV9 and TRBJ2-7; 7 bases match TRBD1. This CDR3 contains 14 residues. Unmatched junction bases numbered 7, after V lost 2 bases and J lost 5 bases. Per the germline V gene, CDR1 is SGDLS and CDR2 is YYNGEE. Written as DNA, the CDR3 is TGTGCCAGCAGCGTCTCAGACAGGGCCAACGAGCAGTACTTC. Encoded protein: CASSVSDRANEQYF.

The gene calls are TRBV29-1 and TRBJ2-7; D may correspond to TRBD1 or TRBD2 (5 bases each). Looked up from germline, CDR1 is SQVTM and CDR2 is ANQGSEA. Trimming removed 3 bases at V and 2 bases at J, with 8 bases between. The CDR3 sequence is 12 residues long. CDR3 coding DNA: TGCAGCGTTGAGAGGGGTGCCTACGAGCAGTACTTC. Residues: CSVERGAYEQYF.

This chain connects TRBV19 to TRBJ2-1; D is undetermined. The V end lost 8 bases, the J end lost 3 bases, and 11 bases lay between the germline ends. The CDR3 is 13 residues long. The germline V gene encodes CDR1 LNHDA and CDR2 SQIVND (reference sequence). The chain's CDR3 is CASSERIYNEQFF. The DNA of the CDR3 is TGTGCCAGTTCGGAGAGGATCTACAATGAGCAGTTCTTC.

The V call is TRBV5-1, the J call TRBJ2-3; D gene uncertain. The CDR3 consists of 14 residues. Germline V lookup: CDR1 SGHRS, CDR2 YFSETQ. V was shortened by 4 bases and J by 4 bases, with 13 bases between the two germline ends. This chain's CDR3 is CASSTTRLPDTQYF. CDR3 sequence (DNA): TGCGCCAGCAGCACGACCCGACTTCCAGATACGCAGTATTTT.

V gene TRBV7-9 combines with J gene TRBJ2-1, with TRBD2 matching over 10 bases. The CDR3 contains 17 residues. The J segment lost 4 bases and the V segment lost 5 bases, leaving 11 bases of the junction unmatched. The germline V gene encodes CDR1 SEHNR and CDR2 FQNEAQ (reference sequence). CDR3 nucleotides: TGTGCCAGCAGCCCGCGGACTAGCGGAGGGGCGTACAATGAGCAGTTCTTC. Protein: CASSPRTSGGAYNEQFF. The whole variable domain, filled in from reference TRBV7-9 and TRBJ2-1, reads DTGVSQNPRHKITKRGQNVTFRCDPISEHNRLYWYRQTLGQGPEFLTYFQNEAQLEKSRLLSDRFSAERPKGSFSTLEIQRTEQGDSAMYLCASSPRTSGGAYNEQFFGPGTRLTVL.

The chain combines TRBV27 with TRBJ1-1; tentatively, D is TRBD1 (5 bases). V gave up 6 bases and J gave up 5 bases, with 19 bases separating them. Per the germline V gene, CDR1 is MNHEY and CDR2 is SMNVEV (reference sequence). This CDR3 has 15 residues. The CDR3 loop reads CASSIYAGSFTEAFF. The DNA of the CDR3 is TGTGCCAGCAGCATTTACGCAGGGTCTTTTACTGAAGCTTTCTTT.

V and J are TRBV9 and TRBJ2-2; 9 bases match TRBD2. Germline values: CDR1 SGDLS, CDR2 YYNGEE. The CDR3 runs 17 residues. With 3 bases clipped from V and 4 bases from J, the junction kept 10 bases outside the gene matches. CDR3 DNA sequence: TGTGCCAGCAGCGCCAGTCGGCGGGAGGGTAGCACCGGGGAGCTGTTTTTT. This translates into CASSASRREGSTGELFF. The variable domain in full, with the rest retrieved from reference TRBV9 and TRBJ2-2, is DSGVTQTPKHLITATGQRVTLRCSPRSGDLSVYWYQQSLDQGLQFLIQYYNGEERAKGNILERFSAQQFPDLHSELNLSSLELGDSALYFCASSASRREGSTGELFFGEGSRLTVL.